This T cell receptor (beta chain) was sequenced for a study of CD8 T cells in Susac syndrome. CDR1 and CDR2 from the germline V gene are DFQATT and SNEGSKA (reference sequence). This CDR3 spans 13 amino acids. Trimming took 3 bases from V and 3 from J, leaving 11 bases between them. The authors reverse transcribed 0.5 to 1 ug RNA with random hexamers. Each CDR3 protein gets one entry after TCRdb re-called the immunoSEQ multiplex PCR reads with MiXCR. The profile covers hundreds of thousands of distinct CDR3 sequences, with about 96% appearing a single time and approximately 0.1% taken by the ten largest.

The sequence was collected from a human donor with Susac syndrome. The chain employs TRBV20-1 and TRBJ1-2; D not certain. Sequenced: CD4+ T cells from PBMCs. The CDR3 DNA reads TGCAGTGCTAGTAGGGTGAGAGACTATGGCTACACCTTC. This sequence encodes CSASRVRDYGYTF.